These 27 T cell receptor beta chains originate from one sample sequenced in a study of shared clonotypes between healthy human individuals. The data were produced by immunoSEQ multiplex PCR, yet TCRdb's version contains in-frame clones alone and is incomplete. The data contain hundreds of thousands of clones, around 73% of them singletons. Sequencing used memory CD4+ T cells sorted from blood. Subset in this sample: CD45RA-negative fraction. The receptors here all came from a young woman in good health.

The sample holds a few counts of this clone. V and J are TRBV19 and TRBJ2-3; 7 nucleotides line up with TRBD2. The V segment lost 6 bases and the J segment 2 bases; nucleotides outside the gene matches: 8. The CDR3 loop spans 15 amino acids. Germline CDR1 reads LNHDA; CDR2 reads SQIVND (reference sequence). CDR3 sequence: CASSRGLTFTDTQYF. For the CDR3, the DNA is TGTGCCAGTAGCCGGGGACTAACATTCACAGATACGCAGTATTTT. Complete variable domain (other parts from reference TRBV19 and TRBJ2-3): DGGITQSPKYLFRKEGQNVTLSCEQNLNHDAMYWYRQDPGQGLRLIYYSQIVNDFQKGDIAEGYSVSREKKESFPLTVTSAQKNPTAFYLCASSRGLTFTDTQYFGPGTRLTVL.

The CDR3 coding sequence is TGCGCCAGCAGCCAACGGACAGGGGGCGATAATCAGCCCCAGCATTTT. It translates to CASSQRTGGDNQPQHF. V and J are TRBV4-1 and TRBJ1-5; 11 bases line up with TRBD1. Germline lookup yields CDR1 MGHRA and CDR2 YSYEKL. The trim removed 2 bases at V and 4 bases at J, leaving 4 bases unmatched. The CDR3 is 16 amino acids.

This chain connects TRBV5-6 to TRBJ2-1; 11 bases match TRBD2. Germline-derived CDR1 and CDR2 are SGHDT and YYEEEE. The CDR3 contains 17 residues. V shed 0 bases and J 9 bases; nucleotides not matched to a gene: 11. The CDR3 protein is CASSLGAMLAGGGEQFF. The CDR3 DNA reads as TGTGCCAGCAGCTTGGGGGCTATGCTAGCGGGAGGTGGTGAGCAGTTCTTC.

The V call is TRBV4-1, the J call TRBJ2-7; 7 positions match TRBD2. V shed 4 bases and J 9 bases; nucleotides not matched to a gene: 15. The CDR3 is 15 amino acids. Looked up from germline, CDR1 is MGHRA and CDR2 is YSYEKL. CDR3 amino acids: CASSLLPRENGGQYF. CDR3 DNA sequence: TGCGCCAGCAGCCTACTCCCGCGGGAGAATGGGGGGCAGTACTTC.

Only a few counts were recorded for this clone. The chain is built from TRBV2 and TRBJ1-2; possible D gene TRBD1, 5 bases. CDR1 is SNHLY and CDR2 is FYNNEI in the germline V gene. The V end was cut by 6 bases, the J end by 8 bases, with 10 bases between. CDR3 length: 11 amino acids. The CDR3 reads CASRTVGGYTF. The CDR3 DNA reads as TGTGCCAGCAGGACAGTGGGAGGCTACACCTTC.

This clone was counted only a few times. This chain uses TRBV15 with TRBJ2-3, with 11 nucleotides matching TRBD1. V lost 1 base, J lost 5 bases, and 5 bases stayed unmatched. The CDR3 runs to 16 residues. CDR1 and CDR2 from the germline V gene are LNHNV and YYDKDF (reference sequence). CDR3 nucleotide sequence: TGTGCCACCAGCAGAGGTGGGACAGGGGGATTAGATACGCAGTATTTT. Translation gives CATSRGGTGGLDTQYF.

The chain employs TRBV23-1 and TRBJ1-2, with D possibly matching TRBD1 (5 bases). TRBV23-1 is identified as an open reading frame with a role that is uncertain. The CDR3 has 15 amino acids. V lost 2 bases, J lost 8 bases, and 18 bases lay in between. CDR3 coding DNA: TGCGCCAGCAGTCAAGTACGTGGGGCCTTTCGGGGCTACACCTTC. The encoded protein is CASSQVRGAFRGYTF.

The chain links TRBV5-1 to TRBJ2-1; D gene unclear. The germline V gene encodes CDR1 SGHRS and CDR2 YFSETQ. V was shortened by 5 bases and J by 6 bases, with 15 bases between the two germline ends. The CDR3 loop spans 14 amino acids. The CDR3 loop reads CASRQGPPGNEQFF. The CDR3, as DNA: TGCGCCAGCAGACAAGGGCCACCGGGCAATGAGCAGTTCTTC.

The V and J genes are TRBV2 and TRBJ2-7; weak D call: TRBD1 (5 bases). Trimming pared 3 bases from V and 7 bases from J, leaving 16 bases between. The length of the CDR3 is 14 residues. Per the germline V gene, CDR1 is SNHLY and CDR2 is FYNNEI. Written as DNA, the CDR3 is TGTGCCAGCAGTGACAGGACAAGCTTGGGGGAGCAGTACTTC. Amino acids: CASSDRTSLGEQYF.

As to this clone: Other nucleotide sequences from this sample produce the same CDR3. The chain employs TRBV28 and TRBJ1-1; D perhaps matches TRBD1 (6 bases). V lost 6 bases, J lost 4 bases, and 12 bases lay in between. Per the germline V gene, CDR1 is MDHEN and CDR2 is SYDVKM. The CDR3 consists of 13 residues. CDR3 coding DNA: TGTGCCAGCAGGGGGGGAGGGGGCACTGAAGCTTTCTTT. Residues: CASRGGGGTEAFF.

This clone was detected only a few times. The rearrangement joins TRBV19 to TRBJ1-5, with 8 bases that match TRBD1. Germline CDR1 is LNHDA and CDR2 is SQIVND (reference sequence). V shed 5 bases, J shed 4 bases, and the junction held 4 bases outside the gene matches. The CDR3 length is 14 residues. The CDR3 sequence is CASSPGGSNQPQHF. CDR3 nucleotides: TGTGCCAGTAGTCCAGGGGGCTCGAATCAGCCCCAGCATTTT. Combining the CDR3 with reference TRBV19 and TRBJ1-5 gives the whole variable domain DGGITQSPKYLFRKEGQNVTLSCEQNLNHDAMYWYRQDPGQGLRLIYYSQIVNDFQKGDIAEGYSVSREKKESFPLTVTSAQKNPTAFYLCASSPGGSNQPQHFGDGTRLSIL.

CDR3: CASSTREDYGYTF. The CDR3 region has the DNA TGTGCCAGCAGCACAAGGGAGGACTATGGCTACACCTTC. This chain uses TRBV7-8 with TRBJ1-2, with D hard to call. Germline V gives CDR1 SGHVS, CDR2 FQNEAQ. Trimming left V 5 bases short and J 3 bases short, with 10 bases between. This CDR3 spans 13 amino acids. Full variable domain (outside the CDR3, taken from reference TRBV7-8 and TRBJ1-2): GAGVSQSPRYKVAKRGQDVALRCDPISGHVSLFWYQQALGQGPEFLTYFQNEAQLDKSGLPSDRFFAERPEGSVSTLKIQRTQQEDSAVYLCASSTREDYGYTFGSGTRLTVV.

This chain connects TRBV2 to TRBJ1-1; D is unclear. V lost 6 bases to trimming and J lost 11 bases, with 16 bases between them. This CDR3 contains 12 residues. Germline loops: CDR1 SNHLY, CDR2 FYNNEI. CDR3 in amino acids: CASSESTAAAFF. The CDR3 region has the DNA TGTGCCAGCAGCGAGTCGACGGCGGCCGCTTTCTTT.

The V gene is TRBV6-1, the J gene TRBJ1-5; 7 positions agree with TRBD1. J was trimmed by 2 bases and V by 3 bases; bases with no gene match: 19. CDR3 length: 20 amino acids. Per germline, CDR1 MNHNS and CDR2 SASEGT. The CDR3 sequence: CASSDRDSQRRLVGNQPQHF. The CDR3 DNA sequence: TGTGCCAGCAGTGACCGGGACAGCCAAAGAAGGTTGGTGGGCAATCAGCCCCAGCATTTT.

V usage is TRBV10-1 and J usage is TRBJ1-2; possible D gene TRBD1, 6 bases. CDR1 and CDR2 from the germline V gene are WNHNN and SYGVQD (reference sequence). This CDR3 contains 15 residues. V lost 7 bases and J lost 4, with 19 bases in between. CDR3 residues: CASNPKGVDFYGYTF. CDR3 nucleotides: TGCGCCAGCAACCCTAAGGGGGTTGACTTCTATGGCTACACCTTC.

Regarding this clone: This likely stems from a read error, as it lies one base from a far larger clone. The same CDR3 also results from other DNA sequences found in this sample. V gene TRBV5-1 combines with J gene TRBJ2-3, with D uncertain. This CDR3 has 14 residues. From germline, CDR1 is SGHRS and CDR2 YFSETQ. V lost 4 bases and J 0 bases, leaving 9 bases between the germline ends. The CDR3: CASSPGPSTDTQYF. The CDR3 DNA reads as TGCGCCAGCAGCCCCGGACCAAGCACAGATACGCAGTATTTT.

The chain combines TRBV6-1 with TRBJ2-2; TRBD2 is a possible D gene (7 bases). Germline CDR1 is MNHNS and CDR2 is SASEGT. The CDR3 consists of 15 residues. The ends were cut back, 7 bases at V and 1 base at J, with 13 bases in the middle. The CDR3 region has the DNA TGTGCCAGCAACGGACTAGGGGGGAACACCGGGGAGCTGTTTTTT. Its protein product is CASNGLGGNTGELFF.

This clone showed up just a few times. The same CDR3 is also encoded by other DNA sequences in this sample. The chain employs TRBV5-6 and TRBJ1-2; TRBD1 might be the D (5 bases). Germline-derived CDR1 and CDR2 are SGHDT and YYEEEE. Trimming stripped 4 bases from V and 6 bases from J, with 10 bases between. The CDR3 is 12 amino acids. The CDR3 DNA follows: TGTGCCAGCAGCCCGGGACCACATGGCTACACCTTC. As protein: CASSPGPHGYTF.

This chain uses TRBV7-9 with TRBJ2-7; unclear D gene. The ends were cut back, 1 base at V and 6 bases at J, with 7 bases in the middle. The CDR3 covers 12 residues. Germline loops: CDR1 SEHNR, CDR2 FQNEAQ (reference sequence). The CDR3 region is CASSLGGVEQYF. CDR3 bases: TGTGCCAGCAGCTTAGGAGGTGTCGAGCAGTACTTC.

The chain recombines TRBV25-1 with TRBJ2-1; 9 bases match TRBD2. This CDR3 region has 16 residues. From germline, CDR1 is MGHDK and CDR2 SYGVNS. Unmatched junction bases numbered 14, after V lost 7 bases and J lost 7 bases. As DNA, the CDR3 is TGTGCCAGCATAGGACCGACTAGCGGTACATGGAATGAGCAGTTCTTC. This gives the protein CASIGPTSGTWNEQFF.

The gene calls are TRBV10-2 and TRBJ2-3; D could derive from TRBD1 or TRBD2 (7 bases each). The CDR3 is 16 residues long. V was cut by 6 bases and J by 3 bases, with 19 bases left in between. Germline assignment: CDR1 WSHSY and CDR2 SAAADI. For the CDR3, the DNA is TGCGCCAGCAGGAGGGGGGGAGGGACAGCAACAGATACGCAGTATTTT. Protein product: CASRRGGGTATDTQYF.

The chain recombines TRBV11-2 with TRBJ2-3, with D uncertain. CDR1 and CDR2 (germline): SGHAT, FQNNGV. The V gene lost 1 base and the J gene lost 0 bases, with 5 bases spanning the gap. The CDR3 has 14 residues. CDR3 amino acids: CASSLGVSTDTQYF. The DNA for the CDR3 is TGTGCCAGCAGCTTAGGGGTTAGCACAGATACGCAGTATTTT.

The chain recombines TRBV29-1 with TRBJ1-2, with D unclear. V lost 7 bases to trimming and J lost 6 bases, with 15 bases between them. Germline values: CDR1 SQVTM, CDR2 ANQGSEA. CDR3 length equals 12 residues. The CDR3 here is CSAGPGVHGYTF. The CDR3, as DNA: TGCAGCGCTGGGCCCGGGGTTCATGGCTACACCTTC.

CDR3: CAISDGLGGRTSYNEQFF. The CDR3 DNA follows: TGTGCCATCAGTGATGGTCTTGGCGGGAGGACCTCCTACAATGAGCAGTTCTTC. The chain links TRBV10-3 to TRBJ2-1, with 8 bases that match TRBD2. CDR3 length: 18 amino acids. Losses at the gene ends were 3 bases for V and 0 bases for J; bases not matched to a gene: 10. Germline-derived CDR1 and CDR2 are ENHRY and SYGVKD.

With respect to this clone: Other DNA sequences in the sample encode the same CDR3. The CDR3, as DNA: TGCGCCAGCAGCCCCAACCGGGACTCCTACGAGCAGTACTTC. Its translation: CASSPNRDSYEQYF. The chain is built from TRBV10-1 and TRBJ2-7; D perhaps matches TRBD2 (5 bases). The germline V and J ends were trimmed by 6 bases and 0 bases, with 12 bases remaining between them. Germline lookup yields CDR1 WNHNN and CDR2 SYGVQD (reference sequence). CDR3 length: 14 amino acids.

The chain has TRBV4-2 and TRBJ2-1; 9 bases fit TRBD2. V lost 3 bases to trimming and J lost 7 bases; unmatched junction nucleotides: 7. Germline-derived CDR1 and CDR2 are LGHNA and YNFKEQ. This CDR3 is 15 amino acids long. The CDR3 bases are TGTGCCAGCAGCCAGATAGCGGGAGTAGGTAATGAGCAGTTCTTC. Encoded protein: CASSQIAGVGNEQFF.

About this clone itself: Other DNA sequences within the sample encode an identical CDR3. The chain couples TRBV5-1 to TRBJ2-1, with D possibly TRBD1 on 6 matching bases. The CDR3 is 15 amino acids. V gave up 3 bases and J gave up 4 bases, with 14 bases separating them. The germline V gene has CDR1 SGHRS and CDR2 YFSETQ. The CDR3 DNA reads as TGCGCCAGCAGCTCGGACAGTCCCGGGTACAATGAGCAGTTCTTC. It encodes CASSSDSPGYNEQFF. The full variable domain, in which reference TRBV5-1 and TRBJ2-1 provide the parts outside the CDR3, is KAGVTQTPRYLIKTRGQQVTLSCSPISGHRSVSWYQQTPGQGLQFLFEYFSETQRNKGNFPGRFSGRQFSNSRSEMNVSTLELGDSALYLCASSSDSPGYNEQFFGPGTRLTVL.